A single sample is the source of the 32 T cell receptor beta chains below, sequenced in a study of blood T cell repertoires in COVID-19. Some clones are missing from TCRdb's copy, which holds only in-frame ones; the method was immunoSEQ multiplex PCR. The sample consists of a few hundred thousand clones, roughly 84% of them appearing once. The specimen sequenced was PBMCs or T cells enriched from blood (not recorded which). Receptors originate from a man in his forties or fifties who had recovered from COVID-19.

This sequence joins TRBV9 and TRBJ1-3; tentative D call: TRBD1 (5 bases). Germline V gene data show CDR1 as SGDLS and CDR2 as YYNGEE. The ends were cut back, 0 bases at V and 2 bases at J, with 9 bases in the middle. This CDR3 is built from 15 residues. The CDR3 protein is CASSVAKGAGNTIYF. The CDR3 region has the DNA TGTGCCAGCAGCGTAGCTAAAGGGGCTGGAAACACCATATATTTT.

This rearrangement joins TRBV6-5 to TRBJ2-2; D may be TRBD1 (6 bases). CDR3 length: 12 amino acids. Per the germline V gene, CDR1 is MNHEY and CDR2 is SVGAGI. Trimming left V 4 bases short and J 8 bases short, with 8 bases between. DNA of the CDR3: TGTGCCAGCAGTTCAGGGACAGGGGAGCTGTTTTTT. Residues: CASSSGTGELFF.

The chain links TRBV2 to TRBJ1-3, with D hard to call. Germline V CDR1 and CDR2: SNHLY, FYNNEI. The CDR3 extends over 12 amino acids. Trimming removed 6 bases at V and 3 bases at J, with 6 bases between. CDR3 nucleotides: TGTGCCAGCAGGCGGAGTGGAAACACCATATATTTT. Protein sequence: CASRRSGNTIYF.

The chain combines TRBV19 with TRBJ1-6; the match to TRBD1 covers 7 bases. Germline lookup yields CDR1 LNHDA and CDR2 SQIVND (reference sequence). The CDR3 is made up of 15 amino acids. Trimming cost V 9 bases and J 7 bases; bases outside gene matches: 12. CDR3 loop: CASTLGGQINSPLHF. The CDR3 DNA reads as TGTGCCAGCACCCTAGGGGGACAGATAAATTCACCCCTCCACTTT. Complete variable domain (other parts from reference TRBV19 and TRBJ1-6): DGGITQSPKYLFRKEGQNVTLSCEQNLNHDAMYWYRQDPGQGLRLIYYSQIVNDFQKGDIAEGYSVSREKKESFPLTVTSAQKNPTAFYLCASTLGGQINSPLHFGNGTRLTVT.

This clone appeared once. The rearrangement links TRBV19 to TRBJ2-7, with D maybe TRBD2 (6 bases). V gave up 7 bases and J gave up 5 bases, with 21 bases separating them. This CDR3 has 15 residues. Germline values: CDR1 LNHDA, CDR2 SQIVND (reference sequence). CDR3 nucleotides: TGTGCCAGTAATCCCGGGACTCGCCCCAGTCACGAGCAGTACTTC. Encoded protein: CASNPGTRPSHEQYF. Together with reference TRBV19 and TRBJ2-7, the CDR3 gives the full variable domain: DGGITQSPKYLFRKEGQNVTLSCEQNLNHDAMYWYRQDPGQGLRLIYYSQIVNDFQKGDIAEGYSVSREKKESFPLTVTSAQKNPTAFYLCASNPGTRPSHEQYFGPGTRLTVT.

The rearrangement joins TRBV18 to TRBJ1-4; 8 nucleotides align to TRBD1. CDR1 is KGHSH and CDR2 is LQKENI in the germline V gene. The V gene end was trimmed by 6 bases and the J gene end by 8 bases; junction bases not matched to a gene: 8. This CDR3 contains 14 residues. The CDR3 coding sequence is TGTGCCAGCTCCCCGACAGGGGTGGAAGAAAAACTGTTTTTT. Protein: CASSPTGVEEKLFF. The full variable domain, rest sourced from reference TRBV18 and TRBJ1-4, is NAGVMQNPRHLVRRRGQEARLRCSPMKGHSHVYWYRQLPEEGLKFMVYLQKENIIDESGMPKERFSAEFPKEGPSILRIQQVVRGDSAAYFCASSPTGVEEKLFFGSGTQLSVL.

CDR3 in DNA: TGTGCCAGCAGCCACAGGGTAGTCAGCGGGGAGCTGTTTTTT. Protein sequence: CASSHRVVSGELFF. The chain links TRBV14 to TRBJ2-2; D perhaps matches TRBD1 (5 bases). V shed 3 bases and J shed 7 bases, with 12 bases lying between them. From germline, CDR1 is SGHDN and CDR2 FVKESK. The CDR3 is 14 amino acids.

V is TRBV25-1 and J is TRBJ1-4; D remains unclear. The CDR3 has 13 amino acids. Germline V lookup: CDR1 MGHDK, CDR2 SYGVNS. With 6 bases removed from V and 5 bases from J, the gap between germline ends came to 10 bases. The CDR3 loop reads CASRETGNEKLFF. The CDR3 nucleotides read TGTGCCAGCAGGGAGACGGGGAATGAAAAACTGTTTTTT. Based on the CDR3 plus reference TRBV25-1 and TRBJ1-4, the full variable domain is EADIYQTPRYLVIGTGKKITLECSQTMGHDKMYWYQQDPGMELHLIHYSYGVNSTEKGDLSSESTVSRIRTEHFPLTLESARPSHTSQYLCASRETGNEKLFFGSGTQLSVL.

The chain links TRBV10-1 to TRBJ1-4; 9 positions agree with TRBD1. Germline V gene sequence: CDR1 WNHNN, CDR2 SYGVQD (reference sequence). The CDR3 sequence is 14 residues long. V lost 3 bases and J lost 8; bases outside the gene matches: 4. CDR3 DNA sequence: TGCGCCAGCAGTGATGGACAGGGGAACGAAAAACTGTTTTTT. Residues: CASSDGQGNEKLFF.

The genes are TRBV7-3 and TRBJ1-1, with D hard to call. The CDR3 loop spans 14 amino acids. V was trimmed by 1 base and J by 2 bases, leaving 8 bases between them. CDR1 is SGHTA, CDR2 FQGTGA, per germline. The CDR3 nucleotides are TGTGCCAGCAGCTTAAGCGGTTTCAACACTGAAGCTTTCTTT. Its protein product is CASSLSGFNTEAFF.

The chain joins TRBV4-2 to TRBJ2-5; D remains ambiguous. The length of the CDR3 is 15 residues. V lost 0 bases and J 5 bases, leaving 13 bases between the germline ends. In germline, CDR1 is LGHNA, CDR2 YNFKEQ. As DNA, the CDR3 is TGTGCCAGCAGCCAAGAAGGTGGCGCGGATGAGACCCAGTACTTC. Translation: CASSQEGGADETQYF.

A few counts support this clone. The chain joins TRBV24-1 to TRBJ2-1; TRBD2 matches 10 bases. V trimming: 3 bases; J trimming: 7 bases; junction bases outside the gene matches: 5. The germline CDR1 and CDR2 sequences are KGHDR and SFDVKD. The CDR3 extends over 15 amino acids. DNA of the CDR3: TGTGCCACCAGTGATCCCGGACTAGCGGAAAATGAGCAGTTCTTC. As protein: CATSDPGLAENEQFF.

The chain employs TRBV6-5 and TRBJ2-7; weak D call: TRBD1 (6 bases). V was trimmed by 6 bases and J by 0 bases, leaving 15 bases between them. Germline CDR1 and CDR2: MNHEY and SVGAGI. The CDR3 contains 15 residues. As DNA, the CDR3 is TGTGCCAGCAGCCGCAGACAGGAGAGCTCCTACGAGCAGTACTTC. Translating gives CASSRRQESSYEQYF.

The chain joins TRBV7-2 to TRBJ1-2; 8 bases agree with TRBD1. The CDR3 runs to 15 residues. Losses at the gene ends were 4 bases for V and 0 bases for J; bases not matched to a gene: 4. Germline V CDR1 and CDR2: SGHTA, FQGNSA. Written as DNA, the CDR3 is TGTGCCAGCAGCTCCGGGACAGGATCTAACTATGGCTACACCTTC. Encoded protein: CASSSGTGSNYGYTF.

In regard to this clone: Compared with germline, one end of the junction differs, possibly owing to a read error. The J gene is TRBJ2-7, the V gene TRBV6-1; D is perhaps TRBD2 (6 bases). Germline-derived CDR1 and CDR2 are MNHNS and SASEGT. This CDR3 contains 14 residues. CDR3 coding DNA: TGTGCCAGCACTGAAACAGTGGGACTCGACGAGCAGTACTTC. This encodes CASTETVGLDEQYF.

The chain uses TRBV4-3 and TRBJ2-3; the match to TRBD2 covers 7 bases. Germline V gives CDR1 LGHNA, CDR2 YSLEER. Unmatched junction bases numbered 8, after V lost 1 base and J lost 4 bases. This CDR3 contains 16 residues. CDR3 in amino acids: CASSQAGGVLADTQYF. The CDR3 DNA follows: TGCGCCAGCAGCCAAGCGGGGGGAGTTCTAGCAGATACGCAGTATTTT.

J is TRBJ1-4 and V is TRBV29-1, with D unclear. Germline assignment: CDR1 SQVTM and CDR2 ANQGSEA. This CDR3 region has 14 residues. V lost 5 bases to trimming and J lost 7 bases, with 17 bases between them. In DNA, the CDR3 is TGCAGCGTTATTGGAGGCACTCCGGGTGAAAAACTGTTTTTT. This codes for CSVIGGTPGEKLFF.

This clone showed up many times. This chain joins TRBV7-8 and TRBJ2-7; 9 positions agree with TRBD2. Germline CDR1 is SGHVS and CDR2 is FQNEAQ. V dropped 8 bases and J dropped 4; count of bases not matched to a gene: 12. There are 15 residues in the CDR3. CDR3 sequence (DNA): TGTGCCAGCGGAGTCACCGGGACTAGCAGTTACGAGCAGTACTTC. Translating it yields CASGVTGTSSYEQYF.

The CDR3, as DNA: TGCGCCAGCAGCTTGGGGGGACAGAACACCGGGGAGCTGTTTTTT. Amino acid sequence: CASSLGGQNTGELFF. The rearrangement uses TRBV5-1 and TRBJ2-2, with a tentative D call TRBD1 (6 bases). The CDR3 consists of 15 residues. Germline V gene data show CDR1 as SGHRS and CDR2 as YFSETQ. V lost 0 bases, J lost 1 base, and 7 bases lay in between.

The V and J genes are TRBV12-5 and TRBJ1-6, with 9 bases matching TRBD1. V lost 6 bases and J lost 8; bases outside the gene matches: 5. The CDR3 totals 14 residues. Germline V CDR1 and CDR2: LGHNT, FRNRAP. In nucleotides, the CDR3 is TGTGCTAGTGGACTGGGACAGGGTGATTCACCCCTCCACTTT. Encoded protein: CASGLGQGDSPLHF. Full variable domain (remainder filled in from reference TRBV12-5 and TRBJ1-6): DARVTQTPRHKVTEMGQEVTMRCQPILGHNTVFWYRQTMMQGLELLAYFRNRAPLDDSGMPKDRFSAEMPDATLATLKIQPSEPRDSAVYFCASGLGQGDSPLHFGNGTRLTVT.

The chain recombines TRBV5-4 with TRBJ1-5; TRBD1 might be the D (6 bases). Germline V CDR1 and CDR2: SGHNT, YYREEE (reference sequence). This CDR3 contains 19 residues. The germline V and J ends were trimmed by 6 bases and 0 bases, with 25 bases remaining between them. The CDR3 loop reads CASTIPPGAERYSNQPQHF. In nucleotides, the CDR3 is TGTGCCAGCACCATACCGCCAGGGGCAGAGCGTTATAGCAATCAGCCCCAGCATTTT. The whole variable domain, filled in from reference TRBV5-4 and TRBJ1-5, reads ETGVTQSPTHLIKTRGQQVTLRCSSQSGHNTVSWYQQALGQGPQFIFQYYREEENGRGNFPPRFSGLQFPNYSSELNVNALELDDSALYLCASTIPPGAERYSNQPQHFGDGTRLSIL.

Remarks on this clone: The sample carries other DNA sequences with the same CDR3. V is TRBV4-3 and J is TRBJ2-2, with 7 bases identical to TRBD2. This CDR3 comprises 16 residues. CDR1 and CDR2 from the germline V gene are LGHNA and YSLEER. The ends lost 0 bases at V and 4 bases at J; junction bases unmatched: 5. The CDR3 is CASSQEAGRGTGELFF. DNA for the CDR3: TGCGCCAGCAGCCAAGAAGCGGGGCGCGGCACCGGGGAGCTGTTTTTT.

The rearrangement links TRBV28 to TRBJ1-2; 8 bases are a match to TRBD1. Looked up from germline, CDR1 is MDHEN and CDR2 is SYDVKM. The junction had 5 bases not matched to a gene; V was cut back by 5 bases and J by 3 bases. The CDR3 spans 14 residues. CDR3 residues: CASSRGQGHYGYTF. CDR3 DNA: TGTGCCAGCAGTAGAGGACAGGGACACTATGGCTACACCTTC.

V and J are TRBV5-4 and TRBJ1-1; no clear D gene. CDR1 is SGHNT and CDR2 is YYREEE in the germline V gene (reference sequence). The CDR3 consists of 15 residues. V lost 2 bases and J 1 base, leaving 12 bases between the germline ends. Here the CDR3 reads CASSFWGGRNTEAFF. The CDR3 DNA sequence: TGTGCCAGCAGCTTCTGGGGAGGTCGGAACACTGAAGCTTTCTTT. The full variable domain, rest sourced from reference TRBV5-4 and TRBJ1-1, is ETGVTQSPTHLIKTRGQQVTLRCSSQSGHNTVSWYQQALGQGPQFIFQYYREEENGRGNFPPRFSGLQFPNYSSELNVNALELDDSALYLCASSFWGGRNTEAFFGQGTRLTVV.

This chain connects TRBV7-2 to TRBJ1-4; 8 positions agree with TRBD1. Trimming removed 1 base from V and 5 bases from J; junction bases left unmatched: 6. Germline-derived CDR1 and CDR2 are SGHTA and FQGNSA. CDR3 size: 16 residues. The CDR3 DNA is TGTGCCAGCAGCTTAGGACTGCGGACAGGGAATGAAAAACTGTTTTTT. Its protein is CASSLGLRTGNEKLFF.

CDR3 nucleotide sequence: TGTGCCACCAGCAGTGGGTCGGTCGGACAGGGAGGTGAAAAACTGTTTTTT. Protein product: CATSSGSVGQGGEKLFF. The chain employs TRBV15 and TRBJ1-4; 8 nucleotides agree with TRBD1. Looked up from germline, CDR1 is LNHNV and CDR2 is YYDKDF (reference sequence). The CDR3 contains 17 residues. With V trimmed by 3 bases and J by 7 bases, 13 bases remained unmatched.

The chain has TRBV11-2 and TRBJ1-4, with D possibly TRBD1 on 6 matching bases. Trimming left V 2 bases short and J 8 bases short, with 12 bases between. This CDR3 region has 14 residues. Germline V lookup: CDR1 SGHAT, CDR2 FQNNGV. This CDR3 is CASSLRGAGEKLFF. In DNA form, the CDR3 reads TGTGCCAGCAGCTTACGGGGGGCGGGAGAAAAACTGTTTTTT.

The chain has TRBV7-6 and TRBJ1-2; tentative D call: TRBD1 (5 bases). The germline gives CDR1 SGHVS, CDR2 FNYEAQ. The CDR3 contains 15 residues. V dropped 5 bases and J dropped 5 bases, with 18 bases sitting between them. Here the CDR3 reads CASSVTSGNGYGYTF. CDR3 nucleotides: TGTGCCAGCAGCGTCACTTCAGGGAACGGTTATGGCTACACCTTC.

J is TRBJ2-1 and V is TRBV11-1; TRBD2 matches at 9 bases. V gave up 8 bases and J gave up 6 bases; unmatched junction bases: 8. The CDR3 extends over 14 amino acids. CDR1 SGHAT and CDR2 FQDESV come from the germline V gene (reference sequence). Here the CDR3 reads CASGGSGSFNEQFF. As DNA, the CDR3 is TGTGCCAGCGGGGGTAGCGGGAGCTTCAATGAGCAGTTCTTC.

V usage is TRBV5-4 and J usage is TRBJ2-7, with unresolved D. CDR3 length: 11 residues. Germline V CDR1 and CDR2: SGHNT, YYREEE (reference sequence). V lost 4 bases to trimming and J lost 5 bases, with 7 bases between them. CDR3 nucleotides: TGTGCCAGCAGCAATGACAACGAGCAGTACTTC. This gives the protein CASSNDNEQYF.

This clone was seen only once. This chain joins TRBV6-5 and TRBJ2-7; D perhaps matches TRBD1 (6 bases). Trimming removed 3 bases from V and 2 bases from J, with 14 bases in between. The CDR3 is made up of 15 amino acids. Per the germline V gene, CDR1 is MNHEY and CDR2 is SVGAGI. CDR3 residues: CASSYEGRGAYEQYF. Written as DNA, the CDR3 is TGTGCCAGCAGTTATGAGGGCAGGGGAGCCTACGAGCAGTACTTC.

This chain connects TRBV28 to TRBJ1-2, with TRBD1 identical over 8 bases. J was trimmed by 4 bases and V by 2 bases; bases with no gene match: 3. CDR1 is MDHEN and CDR2 is SYDVKM in the germline V gene. The CDR3 has 14 residues. This CDR3 reads CASSLIQGAYGYTF. CDR3 sequence (DNA): TGTGCCAGCAGTTTAATCCAGGGGGCCTATGGCTACACCTTC.